This T cell receptor (beta chain) was captured by sequencing in a study of cytomegalovirus exposure and HLA in healthy donors. Primers included in the PCR were 60 Vbeta and 13 Jbeta primers. Profiling relied on immunoSEQ multiplex PCR, and the TCRdb table lists in-frame clones only, not all of them. The data hold 150,000 to 200,000 clones, with roughly 84% observed a single time. Trimming cost V 6 bases and J 1 base; bases outside gene matches: 12. CDR1 is MDHEN and CDR2 is SYDVKM in the germline V gene. The CDR3 loop spans 17 amino acids. The sequenced sample was PBMCs. This TCR was recovered from a man aged 18 to 30 in good health and CMV-seropositive. J is TRBJ2-1 and V is TRBV28, with TRBD1 identical over 7 bases. This CDR3 is CASRQTGVIASYNEQFF. CDR3 sequence (DNA): TGTGCCAGCAGACAAACAGGGGTCATAGCTTCCTACAATGAGCAGTTCTTC.